These T cell receptor beta chains were read from a single sample in a study of shared clonotypes between healthy human individuals. Libraries were prepared by immunoSEQ multiplex PCR; TCRdb keeps only in-frame clonotypes and omits some of them. The data contain some 1,900,000 clones, about 95% of them singletons. Sequenced material: naive CD8+ T cells sorted from blood. The receptors shown here come from a man aged 18 to 29 in good health. Each CDR3 is given with its conserved first and last residue. The D gene is left open where the match is weak.

D gene	V gene	J gene	CDR3 protein
TRBD1	TRBV5-1	TRBJ2-2	CASSLGDRGYTGELFF
-	TRBV27	TRBJ1-5	CASSPSGNSNQPQHF
TRBD2	TRBV7-2	TRBJ2-5	CASSPRLAGVPIETQYF
TRBD2	TRBV4-1	TRBJ2-2	CASSQELAGGAGELFF
TRBD1	TRBV5-3	TRBJ2-7	CARSLSRGREQYF
-	TRBV4-1	TRBJ1-1	CASSPRTENTEAFF
-	TRBV28	TRBJ2-3	CASSLGHINTDTQYF
-	TRBV4-1	TRBJ1-4	CASSQVQSANEKLFF
-	TRBV6-1	TRBJ2-3	CASTDSDYGTDTQYF
TRBD2	TRBV2	TRBJ2-1	CASTKSSGGANEQFF
TRBD2	TRBV27	TRBJ2-1	CASSLGPSGSWANEQFF
TRBD1	TRBV6-5	TRBJ2-5	CASSSWDRVGETQYF
-	TRBV5-4	TRBJ2-1	CASSLDLTSYNEQFF
-	TRBV5-6	TRBJ1-5	CASSLEGYSNQPQHF
-	TRBV7-9	TRBJ2-3	CASSPLRLGSPDTQYF
TRBD2	TRBV9	TRBJ2-1	CASSAGGHNEQFF
-	TRBV5-4	-	CASSLAQYSYEQYF
-	TRBV20-1	TRBJ1-1	CSAGGLGEAFF
TRBD1	TRBV6-5	TRBJ2-2	CASSGGQGNTGELFF
-	TRBV19	TRBJ1-5	CASSIGMDNQPQHF
TRBD1	TRBV7-9	TRBJ2-5	CASSTSYGTGGPYQETQYF
TRBD1	TRBV11-3	TRBJ2-3	CASSLQGNTQYF
-	TRBV25-1	TRBJ2-3	CASSEYIGRTADTQYF
-	TRBV7-6	TRBJ2-7	CASSQGGESYEQYF
-	TRBV18	TRBJ2-7	CASSPPKAGRYEQYF
-	TRBV4-3	TRBJ2-7	CASSQDPATDLGEQYF
-	TRBV18	TRBJ2-7	CASSPPGPLLYEQYF
-	TRBV5-1	TRBJ2-7	CASSLGQLYEQYF
-	TRBV29-1	TRBJ2-2	CSVIQHTGELFF
-	TRBV27	TRBJ2-3	CASSSTDTQYF
-	TRBV2	TRBJ2-7	CASSEAQSLYEQYF
-	TRBV19	TRBJ2-1	CASSPRTGYNEQFF
TRBD1	TRBV28	TRBJ2-7	CASSSLRQGAQAYEQYF
-	TRBV11-2	TRBJ2-5	CASSEQAVQETQYF
-	TRBV4-1	TRBJ1-1	CASSHSWGSTEAFF
TRBD2	TRBV19	TRBJ2-7	CASSPGGAYEQYF
TRBD1	TRBV6-6	TRBJ1-2	CASSYGQAPLYGYTF
-	TRBV25-1	TRBJ2-1	CASSDFEMGHEQFF
-	TRBV5-1	TRBJ2-7	CASSLGSNAHEQYF
TRBD2	TRBV19	TRBJ2-5	CASSYPSGGQETQYF
TRBD1	TRBV4-3	TRBJ2-1	CASSQDAWDRGLNEQFF
-	TRBV4-1	TRBJ2-7	CASSQGSEQYF
TRBD1	TRBV27	TRBJ2-2	CASSFGTGAGELFF
TRBD1	TRBV19	TRBJ1-2	CASSRGQTNYGYTF
TRBD2	TRBV6-4	TRBJ2-1	CASSETSGGVSYNEQFF
TRBD1	TRBV28	TRBJ1-1	CASSSSRQGRNTEAFF
TRBD1	TRBV5-1	TRBJ2-2	CASSPTLQGVAGELFF
-	TRBV5-1	TRBJ2-7	CASSWDGSYEQYF
-	TRBV28	TRBJ2-7	CASSPGPGDEQYF
TRBD1	TRBV5-1	TRBJ1-5	CASSLAGGQPQHF